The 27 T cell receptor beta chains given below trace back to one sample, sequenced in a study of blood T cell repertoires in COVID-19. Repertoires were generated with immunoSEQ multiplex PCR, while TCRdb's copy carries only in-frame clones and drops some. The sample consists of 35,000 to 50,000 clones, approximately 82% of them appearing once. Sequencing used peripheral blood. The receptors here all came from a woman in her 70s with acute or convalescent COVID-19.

The CDR3 DNA reads as TGTGCCAGCAGCCAGGGACTAGATACCTACGAGCAGTACTTC. Amino acids: CASSQGLDTYEQYF. This sequence joins TRBV3-1 (or the pseudogene TRBV3-2) and TRBJ2-7; TRBD2 matches at 8 bases. Germline V CDR1 and CDR2: LGHDT, YNNKEL (reference sequence). V lost 3 bases, J lost 2 bases, and 3 bases stayed unmatched. The CDR3 sequence is 14 residues long.

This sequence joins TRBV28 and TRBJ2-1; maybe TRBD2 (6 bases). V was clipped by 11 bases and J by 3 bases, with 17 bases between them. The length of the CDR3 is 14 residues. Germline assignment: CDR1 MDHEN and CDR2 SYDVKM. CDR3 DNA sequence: TGTGCCCGATTTCGGGAGTGGATCTACAATGAGCAGTTCTTC. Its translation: CARFREWIYNEQFF.

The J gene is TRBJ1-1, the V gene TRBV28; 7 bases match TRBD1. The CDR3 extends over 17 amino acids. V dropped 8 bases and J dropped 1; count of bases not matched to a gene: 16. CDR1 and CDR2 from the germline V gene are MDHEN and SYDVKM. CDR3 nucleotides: TGTGCCAGCGTCCAGACAGGGAGGCCCACGGCGAACACTGAAGCTTTCTTT. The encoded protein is CASVQTGRPTANTEAFF. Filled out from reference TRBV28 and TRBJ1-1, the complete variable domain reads DVKVTQSSRYLVKRTGEKVFLECVQDMDHENMFWYRQDPGLGLRLIYFSYDVKMKEKGDIPEGYSVSREKKERFSLILESASTNQTSMYLCASVQTGRPTANTEAFFGQGTRLTVV.

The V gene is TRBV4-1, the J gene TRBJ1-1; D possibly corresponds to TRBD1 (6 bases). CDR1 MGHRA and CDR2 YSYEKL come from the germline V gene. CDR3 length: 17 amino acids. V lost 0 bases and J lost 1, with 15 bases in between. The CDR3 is CASSQDPPGTTNTEAFF. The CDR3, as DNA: TGCGCCAGCAGCCAAGATCCCCCGGGGACAACGAACACTGAAGCTTTCTTT.

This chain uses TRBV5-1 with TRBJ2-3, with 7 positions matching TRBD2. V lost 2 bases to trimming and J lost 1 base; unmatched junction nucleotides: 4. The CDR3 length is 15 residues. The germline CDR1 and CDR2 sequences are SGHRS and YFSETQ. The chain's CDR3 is CASSFRDYGTDTQYF. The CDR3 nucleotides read TGCGCCAGCAGCTTCCGGGACTACGGCACAGATACGCAGTATTTT.

The CDR3 nucleotides read TGCGCCAGCAGCCCCAGTAGCGGGATTAACAATGAGCAGTTCTTC. Its protein is CASSPSSGINNEQFF. V is TRBV5-1 and J is TRBJ2-1; TRBD2 agrees at 8 bases. V shed 4 bases, J shed 5 bases, and the junction held 8 bases outside the gene matches. There are 15 residues in the CDR3. The germline V gene has CDR1 SGHRS and CDR2 YFSETQ.

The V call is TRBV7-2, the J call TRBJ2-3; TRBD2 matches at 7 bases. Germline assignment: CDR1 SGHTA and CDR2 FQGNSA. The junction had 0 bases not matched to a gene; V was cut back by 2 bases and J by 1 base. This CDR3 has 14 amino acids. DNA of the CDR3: TGTGCCAGCAGCTTACGGGGGGGCACAGATACGCAGTATTTT. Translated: CASSLRGGTDTQYF.

This chain's CDR3 is CASSLTAGGDTDTQYF. CDR3 coding DNA: TGTGCCAGCAGCTTAACGGCGGGAGGGGACACAGATACGCAGTATTTT. V and J are TRBV7-9 and TRBJ2-3, with 9 bases fitting TRBD2. From germline, CDR1 is SEHNR and CDR2 FQNEAQ (reference sequence). J was trimmed by 2 bases and V by 2 bases; bases with no gene match: 5. The CDR3 loop spans 16 amino acids.

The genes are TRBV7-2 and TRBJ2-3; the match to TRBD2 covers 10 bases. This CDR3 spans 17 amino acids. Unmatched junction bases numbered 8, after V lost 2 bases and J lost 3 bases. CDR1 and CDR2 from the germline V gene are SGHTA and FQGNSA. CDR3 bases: TGTGCCAGCAGCTTAAACCAAGTTAGCGGGAGGACAGATACGCAGTATTTT. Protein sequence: CASSLNQVSGRTDTQYF.

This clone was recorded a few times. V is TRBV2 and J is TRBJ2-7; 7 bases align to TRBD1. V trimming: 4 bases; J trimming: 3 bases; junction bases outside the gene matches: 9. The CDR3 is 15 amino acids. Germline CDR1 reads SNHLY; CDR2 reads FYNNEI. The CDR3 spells CASSARGGSGYEQYF. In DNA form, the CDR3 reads TGTGCCAGCAGTGCCAGAGGGGGCTCGGGCTACGAGCAGTACTTC.

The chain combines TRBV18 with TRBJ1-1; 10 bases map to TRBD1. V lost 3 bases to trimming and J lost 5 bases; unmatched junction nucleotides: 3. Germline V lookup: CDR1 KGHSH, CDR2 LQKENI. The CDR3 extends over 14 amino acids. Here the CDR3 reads CASSPGQGQTEAFF. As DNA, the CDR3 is TGTGCCAGCTCACCGGGACAGGGGCAGACTGAAGCTTTCTTT.

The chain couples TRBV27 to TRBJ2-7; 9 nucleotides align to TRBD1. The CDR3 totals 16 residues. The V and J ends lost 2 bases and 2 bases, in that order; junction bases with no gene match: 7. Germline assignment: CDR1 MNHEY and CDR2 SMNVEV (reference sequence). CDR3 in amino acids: CASSLGSGQGPYEQYF. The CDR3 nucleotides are TGTGCCAGCAGTTTAGGGTCGGGACAGGGTCCCTACGAGCAGTACTTC.

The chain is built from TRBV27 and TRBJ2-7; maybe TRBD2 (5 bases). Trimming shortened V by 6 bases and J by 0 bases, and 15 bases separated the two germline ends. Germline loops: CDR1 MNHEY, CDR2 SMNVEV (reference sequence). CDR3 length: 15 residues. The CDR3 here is CASREEVGSSYEQYF. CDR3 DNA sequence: TGTGCCAGCAGAGAGGAGGTGGGCAGCTCCTACGAGCAGTACTTC.

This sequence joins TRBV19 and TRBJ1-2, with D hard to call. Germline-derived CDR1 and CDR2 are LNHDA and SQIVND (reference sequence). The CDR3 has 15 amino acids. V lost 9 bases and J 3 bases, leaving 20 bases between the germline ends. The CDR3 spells CASSPQSPGDYGYTF. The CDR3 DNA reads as TGTGCCAGCTCTCCCCAATCTCCCGGGGACTATGGCTACACCTTC.

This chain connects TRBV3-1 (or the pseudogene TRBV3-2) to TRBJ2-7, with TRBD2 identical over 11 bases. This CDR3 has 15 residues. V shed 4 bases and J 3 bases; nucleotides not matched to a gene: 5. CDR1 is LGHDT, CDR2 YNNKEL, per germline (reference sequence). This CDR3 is CASSPSLAGGYEQYF. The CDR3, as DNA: TGTGCCAGCAGCCCCAGCCTAGCGGGAGGCTACGAGCAGTACTTC.

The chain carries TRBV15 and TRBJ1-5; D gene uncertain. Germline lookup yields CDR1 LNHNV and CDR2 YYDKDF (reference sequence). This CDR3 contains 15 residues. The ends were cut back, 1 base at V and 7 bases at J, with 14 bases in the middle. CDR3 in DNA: TGTGCCACCAGCAGAGGCCAAAACGGAGGGCAGCCCCAGCATTTT. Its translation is CATSRGQNGGQPQHF.

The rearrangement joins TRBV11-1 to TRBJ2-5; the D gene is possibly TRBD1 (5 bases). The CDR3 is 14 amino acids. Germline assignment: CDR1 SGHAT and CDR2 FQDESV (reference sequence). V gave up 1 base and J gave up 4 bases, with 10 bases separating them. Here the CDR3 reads CASSLVGQGETQYF. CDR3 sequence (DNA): TGTGCCAGCAGCTTAGTAGGACAAGGAGAGACCCAGTACTTC.

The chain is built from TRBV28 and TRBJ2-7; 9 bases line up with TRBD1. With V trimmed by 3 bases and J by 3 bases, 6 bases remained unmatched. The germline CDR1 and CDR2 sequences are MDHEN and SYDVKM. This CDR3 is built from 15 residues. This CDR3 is CASSLSGTGYYEQYF. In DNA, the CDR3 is TGTGCCAGCAGTTTGTCCGGGACAGGGTACTACGAGCAGTACTTC.

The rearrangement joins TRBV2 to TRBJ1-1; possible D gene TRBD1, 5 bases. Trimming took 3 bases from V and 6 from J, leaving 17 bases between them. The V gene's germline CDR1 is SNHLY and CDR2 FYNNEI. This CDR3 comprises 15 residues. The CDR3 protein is CASSEAPTLRAEAFF. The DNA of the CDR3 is TGTGCCAGCAGTGAGGCCCCAACCCTCAGGGCTGAAGCTTTCTTT. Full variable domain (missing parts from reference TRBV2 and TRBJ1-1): EPEVTQTPSHQVTQMGQEVILRCVPISNHLYFYWYRQILGQKVEFLVSFYNNEISEKSEIFDDQFSVERPDGSNFTLKIRSTKLEDSAMYFCASSEAPTLRAEAFFGQGTRLTVV.

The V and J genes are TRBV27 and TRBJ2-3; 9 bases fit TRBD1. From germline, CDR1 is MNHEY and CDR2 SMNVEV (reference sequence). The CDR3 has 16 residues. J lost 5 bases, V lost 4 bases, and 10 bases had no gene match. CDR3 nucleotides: TGTGCCAGCAGTTCCACCCGGGACAGGGTCCAAGATACGCAGTATTTT. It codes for CASSSTRDRVQDTQYF.

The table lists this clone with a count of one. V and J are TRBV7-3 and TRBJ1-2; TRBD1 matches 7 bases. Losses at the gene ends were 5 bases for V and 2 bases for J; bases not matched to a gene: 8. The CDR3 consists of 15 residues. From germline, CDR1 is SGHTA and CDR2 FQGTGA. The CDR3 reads CASSQTTGWNYGYTF. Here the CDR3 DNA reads TGTGCCAGCAGCCAAACGACAGGGTGGAACTATGGCTACACCTTC.

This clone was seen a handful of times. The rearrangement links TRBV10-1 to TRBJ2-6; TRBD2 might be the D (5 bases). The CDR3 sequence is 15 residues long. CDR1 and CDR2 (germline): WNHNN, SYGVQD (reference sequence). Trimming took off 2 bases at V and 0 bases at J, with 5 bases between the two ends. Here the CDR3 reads CASSESGSGANVLTF. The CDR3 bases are TGCGCCAGCAGTGAGAGCGGCTCTGGGGCCAACGTCCTGACTTTC.

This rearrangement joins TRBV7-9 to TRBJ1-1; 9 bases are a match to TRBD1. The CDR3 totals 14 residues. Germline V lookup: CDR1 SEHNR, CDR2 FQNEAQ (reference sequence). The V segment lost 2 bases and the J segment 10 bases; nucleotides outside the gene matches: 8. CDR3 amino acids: CASSLLQGAALAFF. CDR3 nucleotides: TGTGCCAGCAGCTTACTACAGGGGGCTGCTTTAGCTTTCTTT.

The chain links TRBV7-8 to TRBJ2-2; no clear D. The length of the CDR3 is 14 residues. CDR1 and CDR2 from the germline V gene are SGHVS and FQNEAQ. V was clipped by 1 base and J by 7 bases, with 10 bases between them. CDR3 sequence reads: CASSLGAGLGELFF. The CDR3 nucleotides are TGTGCCAGCAGCTTAGGGGCCGGCCTCGGGGAGCTGTTTTTT.

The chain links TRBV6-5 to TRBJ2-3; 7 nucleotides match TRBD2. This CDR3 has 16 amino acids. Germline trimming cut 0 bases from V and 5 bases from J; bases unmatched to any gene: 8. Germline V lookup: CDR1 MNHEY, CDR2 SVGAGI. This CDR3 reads CASSYSRGLGGDTQYF. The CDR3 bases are TGTGCCAGCAGTTACTCGAGAGGACTAGGAGGAGATACGCAGTATTTT.

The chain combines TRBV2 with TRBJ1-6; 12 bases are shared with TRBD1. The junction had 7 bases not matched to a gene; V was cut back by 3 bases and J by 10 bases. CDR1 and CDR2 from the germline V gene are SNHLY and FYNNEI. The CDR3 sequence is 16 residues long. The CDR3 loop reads CASSDPGQGANSPLHF. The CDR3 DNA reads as TGTGCCAGCAGTGATCCGGGACAGGGGGCGAACTCACCCCTCCACTTT.

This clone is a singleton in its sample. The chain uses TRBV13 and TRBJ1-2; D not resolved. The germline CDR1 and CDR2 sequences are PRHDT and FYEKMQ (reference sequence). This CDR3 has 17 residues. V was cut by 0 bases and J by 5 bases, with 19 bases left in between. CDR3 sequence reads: CASSLGGYSGGRYGYTF. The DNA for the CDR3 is TGTGCCAGCAGCTTAGGGGGGTACAGTGGCGGGAGGTATGGCTACACCTTC.